The clone carrying this TCR beta chain was counted at least ten times. The sample comes from a study of shared clonotypes between healthy human individuals. The CDR3 consists of 15 residues. The donors were adults (healthy and HIV-negative) with no recent acute infections or vaccinations. The assay was immunoSEQ multiplex PCR, and TCRdb's table has in-frame clones only and misses some. The sample contains 450,000 to 500,000 clones, over 70% of which appear only once. The sequenced sample consisted of PBMCs. The chain carries TRBV21-1 and TRBJ2-5; the tabulated D call, TRBD1, remains unverified against the DNA. TRBV21-1 is recorded as a pseudogene. This TCR came from a woman in her thirties or forties in good health. Some clones in this sample may be carry-over from other donors' samples. The CDR3, as DNA: TGTGCCAGGTGGGACAGGGGGTCGGGAGGGGAGACCCAGTACTTC. As protein: CARWDRGSGGETQYF.